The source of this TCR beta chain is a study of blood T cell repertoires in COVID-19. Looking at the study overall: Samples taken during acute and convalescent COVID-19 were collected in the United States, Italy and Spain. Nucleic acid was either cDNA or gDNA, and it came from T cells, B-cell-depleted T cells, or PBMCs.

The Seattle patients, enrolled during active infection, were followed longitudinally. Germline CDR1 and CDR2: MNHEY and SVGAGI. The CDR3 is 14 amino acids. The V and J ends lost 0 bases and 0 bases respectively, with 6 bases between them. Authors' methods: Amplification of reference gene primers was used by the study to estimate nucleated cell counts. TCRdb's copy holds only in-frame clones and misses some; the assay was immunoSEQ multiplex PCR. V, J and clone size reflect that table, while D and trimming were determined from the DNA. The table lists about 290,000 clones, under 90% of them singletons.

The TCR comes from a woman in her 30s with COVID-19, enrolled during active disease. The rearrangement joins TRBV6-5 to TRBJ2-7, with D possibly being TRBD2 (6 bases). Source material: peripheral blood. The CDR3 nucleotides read TGTGCCAGCAGTTACTCGCGGGGCTCCTACGAGCAGTACTTC. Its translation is CASSYSRGSYEQYF.